The next 29 T cell receptor beta chains were all read from a single sample in a study of cytomegalovirus exposure and HLA in healthy donors. Researchers ran the PCR with 60 Vbeta and 13 Jbeta primers. Generated by immunoSEQ multiplex PCR, the TCRdb table keeps only in-frame clones and is missing some. The top ten hold 3% to 3.5% of the sample, which has about 140,000 clones, roughly 78% seen once. The specimen sequenced was PBMCs. All receptors derive from a young man in good health and CMV-seropositive.

This clone was observed a single time. J is TRBJ2-1 and V is TRBV5-1; the match to TRBD2 covers 9 bases. Trimming cost V 4 bases and J 0 bases; bases outside gene matches: 8. This CDR3 contains 17 residues. Germline V CDR1 and CDR2: SGHRS, YFSETQ. The DNA of the CDR3 is TGCGCCAGCAGCCTCCGGACTAGCGAAAGCTCCTACAATGAGCAGTTCTTC. The encoded protein is CASSLRTSESSYNEQFF.

This chain joins TRBV6-5 and TRBJ1-6; perhaps TRBD1 as D (5 bases). Trimming took 0 bases from V and 8 from J, leaving 11 bases between them. Germline V CDR1 and CDR2: MNHEY, SVGAGI. The CDR3 is made up of 15 amino acids. CDR3 protein: CASSYSGAQDSPLHF. The DNA for the CDR3 is TGTGCCAGCAGTTACTCTGGGGCACAAGATTCACCCCTCCACTTT.

The V call is TRBV29-1, the J call TRBJ1-5; D not resolved. CDR1 SQVTM and CDR2 ANQGSEA come from the germline V gene. There are 14 residues in the CDR3. Trimming removed 5 bases from V and 0 bases from J, with 11 bases in between. The CDR3 DNA follows: TGCAGCGTTACCCTCGGGATTAGCAATCAGCCCCAGCATTTT. Amino acid sequence: CSVTLGISNQPQHF.

The rearrangement uses TRBV28 and TRBJ2-5; 7 positions match TRBD2. Germline V gene data show CDR1 as MDHEN and CDR2 as SYDVKM. Trimming removed 6 bases from V and 11 bases from J; junction bases left unmatched: 15. This CDR3 has 14 amino acids. CDR3 DNA: TGTGCCAGCAGGACTCAGCGGGAAGTAGGGGAGCAGTACTTC. Translating gives CASRTQREVGEQYF.

V usage is TRBV6-5 and J usage is TRBJ1-1; D not resolved. V was pared by 0 bases and J by 4 bases, with 12 bases between. The CDR3 consists of 15 residues. Germline assignment: CDR1 MNHEY and CDR2 SVGAGI. The DNA of the CDR3 is TGTGCCAGCAGTTACTCGGGAGCGGAAGGCACTGAAGCTTTCTTT. Encoded protein: CASSYSGAEGTEAFF.

This sequence joins TRBV9 and TRBJ1-2; a weak D match, TRBD1 (5 bases). Germline V CDR1 and CDR2: SGDLS, YYNGEE. Trimming stripped 4 bases from V and 5 bases from J, with 18 bases between. This CDR3 has 15 amino acids. Written as DNA, the CDR3 is TGTGCCAGCAGCTCCAAGACAGCTGGGGCGTATGGCTACACCTTC. As protein: CASSSKTAGAYGYTF.

The chain carries TRBV28 and TRBJ2-1; no reliable D call. CDR1 is MDHEN and CDR2 is SYDVKM in the germline V gene. This CDR3 region has 13 residues. V was clipped by 8 bases and J by 4 bases, with 12 bases between them. The CDR3 region has the DNA TGTGCCAGCGCCAGAACGCGGTACAATGAGCAGTTCTTC. Residues: CASARTRYNEQFF.

The rearrangement links TRBV10-2 to TRBJ1-5, with no clear D. The germline V gene encodes CDR1 WSHSY and CDR2 SAAADI. Trimming took 4 bases from V and 0 from J, leaving 7 bases between them. This CDR3 is built from 14 residues. The CDR3 here is CASSVAGSNQPQHF. DNA for the CDR3: TGCGCCAGCAGTGTTGCGGGTAGCAATCAGCCCCAGCATTTT.

V usage is TRBV7-9 and J usage is TRBJ2-5; D possibly corresponds to TRBD1 (5 bases). The V gene lost 4 bases and the J gene lost 1 base, with 10 bases spanning the gap. CDR3 length equals 14 residues. CDR1 is SEHNR and CDR2 is FQNEAQ in the germline V gene (reference sequence). The CDR3 nucleotides are TGTGCCAGCAGCTCGGCTGGGGCCCAAGAGACCCAGTACTTC. It specifies CASSSAGAQETQYF. Using reference TRBV7-9 and TRBJ2-5 for the parts outside the CDR3, the full variable domain is DTGVSQNPRHKITKRGQNVTFRCDPISEHNRLYWYRQTLGQGPEFLTYFQNEAQLEKSRLLSDRFSAERPKGSFSTLEIQRTEQGDSAMYLCASSSAGAQETQYFGPGTRLLVL.

The chain is built from TRBV28 and TRBJ1-6, with a possible D match to TRBD1 (6 bases). V was clipped by 4 bases and J by 7 bases, with 14 bases between them. Germline-derived CDR1 and CDR2 are MDHEN and SYDVKM. CDR3 length: 15 amino acids. The CDR3 DNA reads TGTGCCAGCAGTTCACAGGGTCTTTGGAATTCACCCCTCCACTTT. Translation gives CASSSQGLWNSPLHF. The complete variable domain, with remaining parts taken from reference TRBV28 and TRBJ1-6, reads DVKVTQSSRYLVKRTGEKVFLECVQDMDHENMFWYRQDPGLGLRLIYFSYDVKMKEKGDIPEGYSVSREKKERFSLILESASTNQTSMYLCASSSQGLWNSPLHFGNGTRLTVT.

The chain joins TRBV5-8 to TRBJ1-3; TRBD1 agrees at 8 bases. CDR3 length: 15 residues. With 1 base clipped from V and 3 bases from J, the junction kept 3 bases outside the gene matches. CDR1 is SGHTS and CDR2 is YDEGEE in the germline V gene. CDR3 in amino acids: CASSLTGTGGNTIYF. The CDR3, as DNA: TGTGCCAGCAGCTTGACAGGGACAGGTGGAAACACCATATATTTT.

The chain has TRBV7-9 and TRBJ2-3; D unclear. The V end lost 4 bases, the J end lost 9 bases, and 11 bases lay between the germline ends. Per germline, CDR1 SEHNR and CDR2 FQNEAQ (reference sequence). The CDR3 loop spans 12 amino acids. The CDR3 sequence is CASSSLTPTQYF. The CDR3, as DNA: TGTGCCAGCAGCTCACTGACTCCCACGCAGTATTTT. Full variable domain (outside the CDR3, taken from reference TRBV7-9 and TRBJ2-3): DTGVSQNPRHKITKRGQNVTFRCDPISEHNRLYWYRQTLGQGPEFLTYFQNEAQLEKSRLLSDRFSAERPKGSFSTLEIQRTEQGDSAMYLCASSSLTPTQYFGPGTRLTVL.

The table lists this clone with a count of one. The chain has TRBV6-1 and TRBJ2-3; tentatively, D is TRBD1 (5 bases). CDR1 and CDR2 (germline): MNHNS, SASEGT. The ends were cut back, 4 bases at V and 0 bases at J, with 8 bases in the middle. The CDR3 has 14 residues. The CDR3 DNA reads as TGTGCCAGCAGTGGGACACTAAGCACAGATACGCAGTATTTT. It encodes CASSGTLSTDTQYF.

The chain uses TRBV19 and TRBJ1-2; the D gene is possibly TRBD1 (5 bases). V lost 8 bases and J 7 bases, leaving 14 bases between the germline ends. Germline V gene data show CDR1 as LNHDA and CDR2 as SQIVND (reference sequence). The CDR3 is 12 residues long. The DNA for the CDR3 is TGTGCCAGTGGGGGAGGGGACGGTGGCTACACCTTC. Protein: CASGGGDGGYTF.

CDR3 sequence reads: CASSAMDNFNEQFF. The CDR3 DNA is TGTGCCAGCAGTGCCATGGACAATTTCAATGAGCAGTTCTTC. The chain combines TRBV25-1 with TRBJ2-1, with D perhaps matching TRBD1 (5 bases). This CDR3 has 14 amino acids. Deletions cut 4 bases from V and 6 bases from J, with 13 bases between. Looked up from germline, CDR1 is MGHDK and CDR2 is SYGVNS.

V usage is TRBV28 and J usage is TRBJ2-7; D might be TRBD1 (5 bases). The CDR3 totals 16 residues. Germline V CDR1 and CDR2: MDHEN, SYDVKM. Trimming took off 3 bases at V and 6 bases at J, with 21 bases between the two ends. The DNA for the CDR3 is TGTGCCAGCAGTTTCACGTCAGGGCCTCCCCAGGGCGAGCAGTACTTC. Translating gives CASSFTSGPPQGEQYF.

The gene calls are TRBV28 and TRBJ1-2, with 10 bases matching TRBD1. The germline CDR1 and CDR2 sequences are MDHEN and SYDVKM. The CDR3 length is 15 residues. The trim removed 5 bases at V and 3 bases at J, leaving 6 bases unmatched. The CDR3 nucleotides are TGTGCCAGCAGTACCGACAGGGGGCAGGACTATGGCTACACCTTC. The encoded protein is CASSTDRGQDYGYTF.

The chain has TRBV20-1 and TRBJ2-5; no reliable D call. Judging by the DNA end, TRBJ2-7 fits better; the J call may be wrong. CDR1 is DFQATT and CDR2 is SNEGSKA in the germline V gene (reference sequence). The CDR3 totals 11 residues. The CDR3 coding sequence is TGCAGTGCTAGAGGGGCCTACGAGCAGTACTTC. This codes for CSARGAYEQYF.

The V and J genes are TRBV5-1 and TRBJ1-5, with D possibly matching TRBD1 (5 bases). The CDR3 extends over 15 amino acids. Trimming cost V 0 bases and J 2 bases, with 9 bases left between them. CDR1 is SGHRS and CDR2 is YFSETQ in the germline V gene. CDR3 in DNA: TGCGCCAGCAGCTTGGGTCAGGGTGGCAATCAGCCCCAGCATTTT. It specifies CASSLGQGGNQPQHF.

In its sample, this clone was seen a few times. V usage is TRBV14 and J usage is TRBJ1-4; D unclear. The germline V and J ends were trimmed by 1 base and 5 bases, with 8 bases remaining between them. This CDR3 contains 14 residues. CDR1 and CDR2 from the germline V gene are SGHDN and FVKESK. The CDR3 coding sequence is TGTGCCAGCAGCCAAGGGCTGTTGAATGAAAAACTGTTTTTT. The encoded protein is CASSQGLLNEKLFF.

This sequence joins TRBV9 and TRBJ2-5, with TRBD2 identical over 10 bases. The germline V gene encodes CDR1 SGDLS and CDR2 YYNGEE. The CDR3 is 15 amino acids. The trim removed 6 bases at V and 4 bases at J, leaving 9 bases unmatched. CDR3 loop: CASTALAGKGETQYF. DNA of the CDR3: TGTGCCAGCACCGCACTAGCGGGAAAGGGAGAGACCCAGTACTTC. Complete variable domain (other parts from reference TRBV9 and TRBJ2-5): DSGVTQTPKHLITATGQRVTLRCSPRSGDLSVYWYQQSLDQGLQFLIQYYNGEERAKGNILERFSAQQFPDLHSELNLSSLELGDSALYFCASTALAGKGETQYFGPGTRLLVL.

This clone was picked up one time. This rearrangement joins TRBV11-2 to TRBJ2-1; a weak D match, TRBD2 (7 bases). V was shortened by 5 bases and J by 10 bases, with 21 bases between the two germline ends. The CDR3 length is 15 residues. In germline, CDR1 is SGHAT, CDR2 FQNNGV. CDR3 in amino acids: CASSQPRGGLAEQFF. In nucleotides, the CDR3 is TGTGCCAGCAGCCAGCCCAGGGGAGGGCTAGCGGAGCAGTTCTTC. Using reference TRBV11-2 and TRBJ2-1 for the parts outside the CDR3, the full variable domain is EAGVAQSPRYKIIEKRQSVAFWCNPISGHATLYWYQQILGQGPKLLIQFQNNGVVDDSQLPKDRFSAERLKGVDSTLKIQPAKLEDSAVYLCASSQPRGGLAEQFFGPGTRLTVL.

This clone was observed a few times. The chain couples TRBV28 to TRBJ1-1; TRBD1 might be the D (6 bases). Trimming took 6 bases from V and 0 from J, leaving 11 bases between them. CDR3 length: 14 residues. Germline values: CDR1 MDHEN, CDR2 SYDVKM. The DNA of the CDR3 is TGTGCCAGCAGATATCAGGGGTTGAACACTGAAGCTTTCTTT. Its translation: CASRYQGLNTEAFF.

The chain combines TRBV11-2 with TRBJ2-5; a possible D gene is TRBD2 (6 bases). This CDR3 comprises 17 residues. Trimming removed 1 base at V and 1 base at J, with 16 bases between. From germline, CDR1 is SGHAT and CDR2 FQNNGV. The CDR3 here is CASSLAVAGLPQETQYF. CDR3 coding DNA: TGTGCCAGCAGCTTAGCGGTAGCAGGACTACCCCAAGAGACCCAGTACTTC.

This sequence joins TRBV5-1 and TRBJ2-1, with D maybe TRBD2 (5 bases). Looked up from germline, CDR1 is SGHRS and CDR2 is YFSETQ. V lost 7 bases to trimming and J lost 9 bases, with 17 bases between them. The CDR3 extends over 13 amino acids. The DNA for the CDR3 is TGCGCCAGCGGGAGTGTATCTGTCGGTGAGCAGTTCTTC. Protein: CASGSVSVGEQFF. Looking up the rest from reference TRBV5-1 and TRBJ2-1 gives the full variable domain: KAGVTQTPRYLIKTRGQQVTLSCSPISGHRSVSWYQQTPGQGLQFLFEYFSETQRNKGNFPGRFSGRQFSNSRSEMNVSTLELGDSALYLCASGSVSVGEQFFGPGTRLTVL.

V usage is TRBV7-9 and J usage is TRBJ2-3; 7 nucleotides align to TRBD1. This CDR3 comprises 14 residues. The V segment lost 5 bases and the J segment 4 bases; nucleotides outside the gene matches: 6. From germline, CDR1 is SEHNR and CDR2 FQNEAQ (reference sequence). Here the CDR3 reads CASSPRRGSDTQYF. CDR3 nucleotide sequence: TGTGCCAGCAGCCCCCGCAGGGGGTCAGATACGCAGTATTTT.

V usage is TRBV4-1 and J usage is TRBJ2-1; 9 nucleotides align to TRBD1. This CDR3 is 16 amino acids long. J gave up 4 bases and V 2 bases, and 6 bases lay outside the gene matches. Germline CDR1 is MGHRA and CDR2 is YSYEKL. The CDR3 sequence is CASSQQGGTGYNEQFF. CDR3 coding DNA: TGCGCCAGCAGCCAACAGGGAGGGACAGGGTACAATGAGCAGTTCTTC.

For this clone: One junction end disagrees with the germline gene, perhaps due to a read error. The V and J genes are TRBV6-5 and TRBJ2-1, with D possibly matching TRBD1 (6 bases). There are 12 residues in the CDR3. Germline loops: CDR1 MNHEY, CDR2 SVGAGI. The CDR3 coding sequence is TGTGCCAGCAGCTACTCCGGGACAGAGCAGTTCTTC. This gives the protein CASSYSGTEQFF.

The genes are TRBV28 and TRBJ1-4; 7 nucleotides agree with TRBD1. The trim removed 10 bases at V and 4 bases at J, leaving 9 bases unmatched. CDR3 length: 14 residues. Germline CDR1 is MDHEN and CDR2 is SYDVKM. The CDR3 coding sequence is TGTGCCACCACGACGGACAGGCTTAATGAAAAACTGTTTTTT. This sequence encodes CATTTDRLNEKLFF.